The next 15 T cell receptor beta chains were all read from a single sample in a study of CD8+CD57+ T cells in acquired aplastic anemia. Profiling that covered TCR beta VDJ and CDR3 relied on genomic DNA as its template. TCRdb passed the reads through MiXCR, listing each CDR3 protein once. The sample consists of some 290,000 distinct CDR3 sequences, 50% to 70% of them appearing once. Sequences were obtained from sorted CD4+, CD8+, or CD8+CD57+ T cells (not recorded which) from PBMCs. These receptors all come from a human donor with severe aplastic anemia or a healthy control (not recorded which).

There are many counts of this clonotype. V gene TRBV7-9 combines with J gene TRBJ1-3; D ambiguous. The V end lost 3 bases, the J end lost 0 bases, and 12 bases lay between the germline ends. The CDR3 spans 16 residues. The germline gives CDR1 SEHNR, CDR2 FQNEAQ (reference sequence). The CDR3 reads CASSFGQSDSGNTIYF. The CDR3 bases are TGTGCCAGCAGCTTTGGTCAGTCCGACTCTGGAAACACCATATATTTT.

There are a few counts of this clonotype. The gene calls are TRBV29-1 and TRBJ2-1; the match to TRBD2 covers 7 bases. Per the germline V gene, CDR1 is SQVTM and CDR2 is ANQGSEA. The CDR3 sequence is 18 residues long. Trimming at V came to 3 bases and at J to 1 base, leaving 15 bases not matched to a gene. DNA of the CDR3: TGCAGCGTTGACGGTGGGGAGAGCGGGATGGTATCCTACAATGAGCAGTTCTTC. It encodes CSVDGGESGMVSYNEQFF.

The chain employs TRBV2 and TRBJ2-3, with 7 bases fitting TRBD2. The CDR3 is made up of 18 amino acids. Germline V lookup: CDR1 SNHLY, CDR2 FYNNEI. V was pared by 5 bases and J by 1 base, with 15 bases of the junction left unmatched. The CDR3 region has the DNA TGTGCCAGCAGTTTAGGCCTTCGCGGGGGAGACGGCACAGATACGCAGTATTTT. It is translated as CASSLGLRGGDGTDTQYF.

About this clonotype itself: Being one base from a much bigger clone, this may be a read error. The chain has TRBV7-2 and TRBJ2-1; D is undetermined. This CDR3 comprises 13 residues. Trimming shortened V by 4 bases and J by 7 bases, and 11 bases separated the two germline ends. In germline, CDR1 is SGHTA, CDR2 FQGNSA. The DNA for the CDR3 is TGTGCCAGCAGCTCCCGGGCCGGGAATGAGCAGTTCTTC. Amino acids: CASSSRAGNEQFF.

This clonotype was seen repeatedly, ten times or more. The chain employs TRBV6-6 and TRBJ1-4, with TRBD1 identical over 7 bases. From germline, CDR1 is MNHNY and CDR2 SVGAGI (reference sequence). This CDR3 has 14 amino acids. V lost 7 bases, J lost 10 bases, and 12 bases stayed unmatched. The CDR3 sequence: CASTLGAGGGKLFF. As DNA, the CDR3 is TGTGCCAGCACCCTTGGGGCAGGGGGTGGAAAACTGTTTTTT.

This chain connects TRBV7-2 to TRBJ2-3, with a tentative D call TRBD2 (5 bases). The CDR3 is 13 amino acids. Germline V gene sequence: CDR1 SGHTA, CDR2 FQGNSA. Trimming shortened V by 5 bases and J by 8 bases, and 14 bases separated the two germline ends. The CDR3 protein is CASSQELGGTQYF. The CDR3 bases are TGTGCCAGCAGCCAAGAGCTAGGAGGTACGCAGTATTTT.

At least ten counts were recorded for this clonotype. As DNA, the CDR3 is TGCAGTGCTCCGGGACAGAGCTCCTACGAGCAGTACTTC. This gives the protein CSAPGQSSYEQYF. J is TRBJ2-7 and V is TRBV20-1; 7 bases are shared with TRBD1. Trimming at V came to 5 bases and at J to 0 bases, leaving 4 bases not matched to a gene. This CDR3 is 13 amino acids long. Per germline, CDR1 DFQATT and CDR2 SNEGSKA (reference sequence).

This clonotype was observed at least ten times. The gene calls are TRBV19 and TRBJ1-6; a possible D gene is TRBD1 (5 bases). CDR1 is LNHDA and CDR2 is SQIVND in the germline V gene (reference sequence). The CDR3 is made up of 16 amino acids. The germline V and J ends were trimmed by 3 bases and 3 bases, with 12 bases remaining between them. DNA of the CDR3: TGTGCCAGTAGTATCGGGAGACAGATCTATAATTCACCCCTCCACTTT. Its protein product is CASSIGRQIYNSPLHF. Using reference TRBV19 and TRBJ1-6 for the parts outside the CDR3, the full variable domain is DGGITQSPKYLFRKEGQNVTLSCEQNLNHDAMYWYRQDPGQGLRLIYYSQIVNDFQKGDIAEGYSVSREKKESFPLTVTSAQKNPTAFYLCASSIGRQIYNSPLHFGNGTRLTVT.

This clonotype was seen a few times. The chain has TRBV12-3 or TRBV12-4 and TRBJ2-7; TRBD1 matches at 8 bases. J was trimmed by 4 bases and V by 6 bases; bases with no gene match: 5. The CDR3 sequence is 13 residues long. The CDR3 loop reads CASSRDRTYEQYF. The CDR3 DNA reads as TGTGCCAGCAGCCGGGACAGGACTTACGAGCAGTACTTC.

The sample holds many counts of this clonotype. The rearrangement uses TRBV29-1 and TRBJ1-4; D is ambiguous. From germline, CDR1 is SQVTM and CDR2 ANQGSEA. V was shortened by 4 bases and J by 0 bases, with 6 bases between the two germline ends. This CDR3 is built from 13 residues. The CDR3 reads CSVVEATNEKLFF. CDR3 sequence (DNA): TGCAGCGTTGTTGAGGCAACTAATGAAAAACTGTTTTTT.

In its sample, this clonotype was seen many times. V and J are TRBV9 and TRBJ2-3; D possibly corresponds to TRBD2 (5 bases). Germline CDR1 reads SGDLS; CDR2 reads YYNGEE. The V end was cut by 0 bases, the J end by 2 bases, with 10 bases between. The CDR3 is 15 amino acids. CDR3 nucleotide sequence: TGTGCCAGCAGCGTAGGTGCGGGCCCCACAGATACGCAGTATTTT. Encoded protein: CASSVGAGPTDTQYF.

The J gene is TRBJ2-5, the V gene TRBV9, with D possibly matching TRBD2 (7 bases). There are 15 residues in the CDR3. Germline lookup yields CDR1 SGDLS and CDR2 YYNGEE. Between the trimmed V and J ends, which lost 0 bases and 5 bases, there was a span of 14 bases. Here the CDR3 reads CASSVAGGGSETQYF. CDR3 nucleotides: TGTGCCAGCAGCGTAGCCGGGGGCGGGAGCGAGACCCAGTACTTC.

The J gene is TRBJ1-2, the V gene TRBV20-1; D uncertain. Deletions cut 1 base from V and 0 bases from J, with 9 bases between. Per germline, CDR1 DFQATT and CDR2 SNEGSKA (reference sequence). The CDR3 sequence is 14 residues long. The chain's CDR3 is CSARGPGSNYGYTF. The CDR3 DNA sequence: TGCAGTGCTAGAGGGCCGGGCTCTAACTATGGCTACACCTTC.

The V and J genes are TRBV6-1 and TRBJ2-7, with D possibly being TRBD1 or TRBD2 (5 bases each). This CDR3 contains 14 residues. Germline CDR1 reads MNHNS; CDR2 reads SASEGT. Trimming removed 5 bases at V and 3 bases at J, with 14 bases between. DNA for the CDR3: TGTGCCAGCAGTACCGGGGCAAGCTTCTACGAGCAGTACTTC. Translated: CASSTGASFYEQYF.

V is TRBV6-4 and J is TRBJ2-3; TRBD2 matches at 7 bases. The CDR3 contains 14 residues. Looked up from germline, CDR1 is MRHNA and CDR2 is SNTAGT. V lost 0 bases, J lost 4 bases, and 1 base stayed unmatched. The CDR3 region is CASSDSAGADTQYF. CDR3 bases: TGTGCCAGCAGTGACTCTGCGGGGGCAGATACGCAGTATTTT.